Listed below are T cell receptor beta chains from one sample, sequenced in a study of blood T cell repertoires in COVID-19. The method was immunoSEQ multiplex PCR; TCRdb's version includes in-frame clones alone and lacks a portion of them. This repertoire shows 35,000 to 50,000 clones, around 83% found once; its top ten account for around 6%. Sample: peripheral blood. The receptors here all came from a woman aged 80 or over with acute or convalescent COVID-19. CDR3s include the opening cysteine and the closing phenylalanine or tryptophan. Fields, in order: J gene, V gene, clone size, D gene, CDR3 protein, CDR3 DNA. The D gene is left open where the match is weak. A clone size is listed for some rows: how often the clone was seen (once, few, many), or a class if it is expanded.

TRBJ1-2,TRBV10-1,-,TRBD1,CASSQGTGDYGYTF,TGCGCCAGCAGCCAAGGGACAGGGGACTATGGCTACACCTTC
TRBJ1-1,TRBV15,-,TRBD1,CATSREGTGGGTEAFF,TGTGCCACCAGCAGAGAAGGGACAGGGGGCGGCACTGAAGCTTTCTTT
TRBJ2-2,TRBV19,-,-,CASWAVGELFF,TGTGCCAGTTGGGCCGTCGGGGAGCTGTTTTTT
TRBJ2-7,TRBV4-1,-,TRBD2,CASSQGPGLAGEEEQYF,TGCGCCAGCAGCCAAGGACCCGGACTAGCGGGGGAAGAAGAGCAGTACTTC
TRBJ1-6,TRBV14,-,TRBD1,CASSQLQGENSPLHF,TGTGCCAGCAGCCAACTACAGGGGGAGAATTCACCCCTCCACTTT
TRBJ2-3,TRBV5-1,-,TRBD1,CASSPALGDRGTDTQYF,TGCGCCAGCAGCCCCGCGCTGGGGGACAGGGGCACAGATACGCAGTATTTT
TRBJ2-1,TRBV2,-,-,CASRDGTGLNEQFF,TGTGCCAGCAGGGACGGCACCGGACTAAATGAGCAGTTCTTC
TRBJ1-2,TRBV6-5,-,-,CASRPSQGSGGYTF,TGTGCCAGCAGACCTTCGCAGGGATCTGGGGGCTACACCTTC
TRBJ1-2,TRBV29-1,-,TRBD1,CSVDGQGGGINYGYTF,TGCAGCGTTGACGGACAGGGTGGAGGGATAAACTATGGCTACACCTTC
TRBJ2-7,TRBV5-1,few,TRBD1,CASRPGTGIGYEQYF,TGCGCCAGCAGGCCTGGGACAGGGATCGGCTACGAGCAGTACTTC
TRBJ1-3,TRBV14,-,-,CASSPFISGNTIYF,TGTGCCAGCAGCCCCTTTATATCTGGAAACACCATATATTTT
TRBJ2-5,TRBV14,-,-,CASSQSARKETQYF,TGTGCCAGCAGCCAATCTGCTAGAAAAGAGACCCAGTACTTC
TRBJ1-5,TRBV5-1,-,TRBD1,CASSRGQEGQPQHF,TGCGCCAGCAGCAGGGGACAGGAAGGTCAGCCCCAGCATTTT
TRBJ1-1,TRBV6-4,-,TRBD1,CASSEGQGVTEAFF,TGTGCCAGCAGTGAGGGACAGGGGGTCACTGAAGCTTTCTTT
TRBJ1-6,TRBV6-4,-,TRBD1,CASRRDSGNSPLHF,TGTGCCAGCAGGAGGGACAGTGGGAATTCACCCCTCCACTTT
TRBJ1-1,TRBV5-6,-,-,CASSLVVVSNTEAFF,TGTGCCAGCAGCTTGGTAGTGGTTTCGAACACTGAAGCTTTCTTT
TRBJ1-2,TRBV7-8,-,-,CASSLEGPHGYTF,TGTGCCAGCAGCTTAGAGGGGCCTCATGGCTACACCTTC
TRBJ1-3,TRBV2,-,-,CASSEAGRSSGNTIYF,TGTGCCAGCAGTGAAGCTGGCCGGAGCTCTGGAAACACCATATATTTT
TRBJ1-4,TRBV15,-,-,CATSRDGSYNEKLFF,TGTGCCACCAGCAGAGATGGCAGTTATAATGAAAAACTGTTTTTT
TRBJ2-5,TRBV5-6,once,TRBD2,CASSFRTGGGETQYF,TGTGCCAGCAGCTTTAGAACGGGGGGAGGAGAGACCCAGTACTTC
TRBJ1-1,TRBV5-6,-,-,CASSFVVGSTEAFF,TGTGCCAGCAGCTTCGTGGTAGGGAGCACTGAAGCTTTCTTT
TRBJ1-5,TRBV19,-,-,CASNRVLNSNQPQHF,TGTGCCAGTAATCGGGTTCTAAATAGCAATCAGCCCCAGCATTTT
TRBJ1-2,TRBV7-9,-,TRBD1,CASSLAPGQGAVDYGYTF,TGTGCCAGCAGCTTAGCCCCGGGACAGGGGGCGGTTGACTATGGCTACACCTTC
TRBJ1-1,TRBV5-5,-,-,CASIRTHTKNTEAFF,TGTGCCAGCATAAGGACACATACTAAGAACACTGAAGCTTTCTTT
TRBJ2-5,TRBV11-1,-,-,CASSLGGVFQETQYF,TGTGCCAGCAGCTTAGGAGGCGTTTTCCAAGAGACCCAGTACTTC
TRBJ2-7,TRBV15,-,-,CATSRTSSYEQYF,TGTGCCACCAGCAGGACTAGCTCCTACGAGCAGTACTTC
TRBJ2-3,TRBV5-1,-,TRBD2,CASKFSGGIDTQYF,TGCGCCAGCAAGTTTAGCGGGGGAATAGATACGCAGTATTTT
TRBJ2-3,TRBV5-6,-,TRBD1,CASSTGQGAITQYF,TGTGCCAGCAGCACCGGACAGGGGGCTATTACGCAGTATTTT
TRBJ1-4,TRBV19,-,TRBD1,CASRLTGTGNEKLFF,TGTGCCAGTAGACTGACCGGGACAGGAAATGAAAAACTGTTTTTT
TRBJ1-1,TRBV7-3,-,TRBD1,CASSLGQPSMNTEAFF,TGTGCCAGCAGCTTGGGACAGCCTAGCATGAACACTGAAGCTTTCTTT
TRBJ1-1,TRBV5-1,-,-,CASSQLRENTEAFF,TGCGCCAGCAGCCAGCTACGGGAGAACACTGAAGCTTTCTTT
TRBJ2-3,TRBV7-3,-,TRBD2,CASSPRLAGALSASTDTQYF,TGTGCCAGCAGCCCAAGACTAGCGGGGGCCTTAAGTGCTAGCACAGATACGCAGTATTTT
TRBJ2-7,TRBV5-1,-,-,CASSHPGRSSYEQYF,TGCGCCAGCAGCCACCCAGGGCGAAGCTCCTACGAGCAGTACTTC
TRBJ1-5,TRBV6-6,-,-,CASFWGGAGNQPQHF,TGTGCCAGCTTCTGGGGGGGCGCGGGCAATCAGCCCCAGCATTTT
TRBJ2-1,TRBV6-5,-,-,CASSNKQASYNEQFF,TGTGCCAGCAGTAATAAACAGGCGTCCTACAATGAGCAGTTCTTC
TRBJ1-6,TRBV7-2,-,-,CASGRYNSPLHF,TGTGCCAGCGGCAGGTATAATTCACCCCTCCACTTT
TRBJ2-5,TRBV25-1,few,TRBD1,CASSESGGQGRETQYF,TGTGCCAGCAGTGAATCCGGGGGACAGGGAAGAGAGACCCAGTACTTC
TRBJ2-1,TRBV5-1,-,TRBD2,CASSKLAGGRDEQFF,TGCGCCAGCAGCAAACTAGCGGGGGGTCGGGATGAGCAGTTCTTC
TRBJ2-7,TRBV11-2,-,TRBD2,CASSTGTSLTYEQYF,TGTGCCAGCAGCACCGGGACTAGCCTCACCTACGAGCAGTACTTC
TRBJ1-5,TRBV19,-,-,CASSIVYGGNQPQHF,TGTGCCAGTAGTATAGTGTACGGGGGCAATCAGCCCCAGCATTTT
TRBJ2-5,TRBV5-1,-,TRBD2,CASSLKRGVKETQYF,TGCGCCAGCAGCTTGAAGCGGGGGGTAAAAGAGACCCAGTACTTC
TRBJ2-3,TRBV3-1/TRBV3-2,-,TRBD2,CASSIWGGSDTQYF,TGTGCCAGCAGCATTTGGGGGGGTTCAGATACGCAGTATTTT
TRBJ1-3,TRBV5-1,-,-,CASSLDRDSGNTIYF,TGCGCCAGCAGCCTCGACAGAGACTCTGGAAACACCATATATTTT
TRBJ1-5,TRBV10-3,-,TRBD1,CAISGESGGGSNQPQHF,TGTGCCATCAGTGGGGAATCAGGGGGAGGAAGCAATCAGCCCCAGCATTTT
TRBJ1-6,TRBV7-8,-,-,CASSLAVAEGSPLHF,TGTGCCAGCAGCTTAGCGGTGGCAGAGGGATCACCCCTCCACTTT
TRBJ2-2,TRBV5-1,-,-,CASSLIGGPTGELFF,TGCGCCAGCAGCTTGATCGGGGGGCCCACCGGGGAGCTGTTTTTT
TRBJ2-5,TRBV7-2,-,TRBD2,CASPLAGGRETQYF,TGTGCCAGCCCCTTAGCGGGGGGACGAGAGACCCAGTACTTC
TRBJ2-5,TRBV27,-,TRBD2,CASRREGLAGETQYF,TGTGCCAGCAGGCGGGAGGGGCTAGCTGGAGAGACCCAGTACTTC